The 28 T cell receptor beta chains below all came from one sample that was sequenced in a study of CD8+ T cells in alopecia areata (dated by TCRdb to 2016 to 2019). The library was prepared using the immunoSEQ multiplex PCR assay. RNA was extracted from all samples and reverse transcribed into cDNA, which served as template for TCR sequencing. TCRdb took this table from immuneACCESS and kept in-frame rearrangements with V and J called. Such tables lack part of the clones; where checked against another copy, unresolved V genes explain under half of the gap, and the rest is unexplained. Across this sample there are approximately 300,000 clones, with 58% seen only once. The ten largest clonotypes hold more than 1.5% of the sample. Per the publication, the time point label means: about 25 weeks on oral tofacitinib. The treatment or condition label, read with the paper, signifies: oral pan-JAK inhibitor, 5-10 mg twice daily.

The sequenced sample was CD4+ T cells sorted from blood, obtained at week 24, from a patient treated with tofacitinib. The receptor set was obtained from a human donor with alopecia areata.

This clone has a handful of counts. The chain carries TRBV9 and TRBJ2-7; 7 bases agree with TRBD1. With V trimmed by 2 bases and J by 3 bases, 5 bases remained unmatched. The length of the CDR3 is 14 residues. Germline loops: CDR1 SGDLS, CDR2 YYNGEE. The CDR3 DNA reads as TGTGCCAGCAGCGTGGGACAGCGAAACTACGAGCAGTACTTC. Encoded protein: CASSVGQRNYEQYF.

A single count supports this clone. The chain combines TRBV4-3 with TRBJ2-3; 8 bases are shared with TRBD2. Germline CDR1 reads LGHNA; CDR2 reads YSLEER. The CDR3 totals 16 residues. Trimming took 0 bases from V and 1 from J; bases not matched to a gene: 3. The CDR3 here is CASSQDGGVGTDTQYF. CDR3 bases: TGCGCCAGCAGCCAAGACGGGGGGGTAGGCACAGATACGCAGTATTTT.

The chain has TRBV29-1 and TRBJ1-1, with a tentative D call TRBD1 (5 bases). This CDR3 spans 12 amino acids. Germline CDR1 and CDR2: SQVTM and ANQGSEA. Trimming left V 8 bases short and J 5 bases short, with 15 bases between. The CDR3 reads CSSTQGGTEAFF. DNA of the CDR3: TGCAGCTCTACCCAGGGTGGAACTGAAGCTTTCTTT.

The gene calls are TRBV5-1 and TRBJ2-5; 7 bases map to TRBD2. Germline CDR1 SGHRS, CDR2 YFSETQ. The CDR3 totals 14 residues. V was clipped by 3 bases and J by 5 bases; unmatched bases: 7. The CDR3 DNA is TGCGCCAGCAGCTACCAGACTAGCTCGGAGACCCAGTACTTC. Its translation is CASSYQTSSETQYF. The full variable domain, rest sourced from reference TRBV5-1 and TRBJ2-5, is KAGVTQTPRYLIKTRGQQVTLSCSPISGHRSVSWYQQTPGQGLQFLFEYFSETQRNKGNFPGRFSGRQFSNSRSEMNVSTLELGDSALYLCASSYQTSSETQYFGPGTRLLVL.

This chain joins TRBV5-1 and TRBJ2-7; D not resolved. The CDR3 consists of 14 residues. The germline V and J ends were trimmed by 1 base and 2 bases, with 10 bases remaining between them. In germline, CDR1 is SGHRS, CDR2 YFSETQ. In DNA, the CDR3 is TGCGCCAGCAGCTTGATCGGGTCGCCCTACGAGCAGTACTTC. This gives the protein CASSLIGSPYEQYF.

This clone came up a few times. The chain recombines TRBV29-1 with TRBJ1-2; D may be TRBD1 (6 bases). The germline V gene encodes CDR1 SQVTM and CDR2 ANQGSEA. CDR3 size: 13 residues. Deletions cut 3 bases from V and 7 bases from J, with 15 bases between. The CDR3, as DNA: TGCAGCGTTGACGTAAGGGGGACGCGTGGCTACACCTTC. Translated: CSVDVRGTRGYTF. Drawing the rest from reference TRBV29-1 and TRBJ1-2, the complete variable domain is SAVISQKPSRDICQRGTSLTIQCQVDSQVTMMFWYRQQPGQSLTLIATANQGSEATYESGFVIDKFPISRPNLTFSTLTVSNMSPEDSSIYLCSVDVRGTRGYTFGSGTRLTVV.

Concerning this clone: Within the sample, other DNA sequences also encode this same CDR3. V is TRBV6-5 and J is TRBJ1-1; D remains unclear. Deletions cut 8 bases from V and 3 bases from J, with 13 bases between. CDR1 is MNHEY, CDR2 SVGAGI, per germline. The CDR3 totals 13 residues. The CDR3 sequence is CASAWGRDTEAFF. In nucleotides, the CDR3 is TGTGCCAGCGCATGGGGTCGAGACACTGAAGCTTTCTTT.

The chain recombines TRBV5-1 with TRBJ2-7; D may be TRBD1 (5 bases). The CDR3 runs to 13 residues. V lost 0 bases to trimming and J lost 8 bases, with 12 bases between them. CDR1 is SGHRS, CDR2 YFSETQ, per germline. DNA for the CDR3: TGCGCCAGCAGCTTGGGGCAGGGAAACAAGCAGTACTTC. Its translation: CASSLGQGNKQYF.

The CDR3 nucleotides read TGCGCCAGCAGTCAAGAGCCAGGGGAGTATGGCTACACCTTC. Translation: CASSQEPGEYGYTF. J is TRBJ1-2 and V is TRBV23-1, with D possibly being TRBD1 (6 bases). TRBV23-1 is an open reading frame, and its role is uncertain. The CDR3 consists of 14 residues. The germline V and J ends were trimmed by 2 bases and 5 bases, with 12 bases remaining between them.

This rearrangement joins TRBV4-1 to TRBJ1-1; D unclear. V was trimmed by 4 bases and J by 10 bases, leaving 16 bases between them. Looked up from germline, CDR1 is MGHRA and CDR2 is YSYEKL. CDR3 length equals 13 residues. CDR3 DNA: TGCGCCAGCAGCCCCCCCGCGGACCGTCGAGCTTTCTTT. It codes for CASSPPADRRAFF.

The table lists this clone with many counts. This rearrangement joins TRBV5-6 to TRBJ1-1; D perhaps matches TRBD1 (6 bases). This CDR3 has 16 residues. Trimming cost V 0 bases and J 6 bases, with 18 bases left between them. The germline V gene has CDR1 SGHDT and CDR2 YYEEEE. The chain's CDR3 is CASSLGYTGRRAEAFF. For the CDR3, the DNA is TGTGCCAGCAGCTTGGGGTATACAGGGAGAAGGGCTGAAGCTTTCTTT.

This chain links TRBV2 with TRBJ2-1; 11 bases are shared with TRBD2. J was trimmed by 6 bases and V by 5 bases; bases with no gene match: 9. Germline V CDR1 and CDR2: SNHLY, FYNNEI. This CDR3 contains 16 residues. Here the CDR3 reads CASSLIAGGRINEQFF. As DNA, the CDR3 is TGTGCCAGCAGTTTAATAGCGGGGGGGCGCATCAATGAGCAGTTCTTC. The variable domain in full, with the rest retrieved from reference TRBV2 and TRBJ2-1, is EPEVTQTPSHQVTQMGQEVILRCVPISNHLYFYWYRQILGQKVEFLVSFYNNEISEKSEIFDDQFSVERPDGSNFTLKIRSTKLEDSAMYFCASSLIAGGRINEQFFGPGTRLTVL.

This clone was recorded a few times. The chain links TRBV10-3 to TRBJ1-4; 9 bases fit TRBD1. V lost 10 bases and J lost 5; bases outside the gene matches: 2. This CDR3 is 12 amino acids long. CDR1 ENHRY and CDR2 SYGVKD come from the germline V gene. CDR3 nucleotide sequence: TGTGCCACCGGACAGGGGAATGAAAAACTGTTTTTT. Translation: CATGQGNEKLFF.

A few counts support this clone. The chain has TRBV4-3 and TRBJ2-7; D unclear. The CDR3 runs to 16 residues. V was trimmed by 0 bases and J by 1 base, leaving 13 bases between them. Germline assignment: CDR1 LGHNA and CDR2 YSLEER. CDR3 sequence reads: CASSQDRATGSYEQYF. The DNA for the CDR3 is TGCGCCAGCAGCCAAGATCGAGCTACTGGGTCCTACGAGCAGTACTTC.

Here the CDR3 DNA reads TGTGCCAGCAGCCAAGGCTCAGGGACCTACGAGCAGTACTTC. This codes for CASSQGSGTYEQYF. The V call is TRBV4-2, the J call TRBJ2-7; D is perhaps TRBD1 (5 bases). The germline V gene encodes CDR1 LGHNA and CDR2 YNFKEQ. This CDR3 has 14 residues. Deletions cut 1 base from V and 2 bases from J, with 9 bases between.

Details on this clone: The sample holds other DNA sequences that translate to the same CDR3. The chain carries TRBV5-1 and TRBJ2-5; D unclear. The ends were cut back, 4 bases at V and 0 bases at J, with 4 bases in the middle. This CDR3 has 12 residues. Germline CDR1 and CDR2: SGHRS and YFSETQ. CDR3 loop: CASSTNQETQYF. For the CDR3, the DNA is TGCGCCAGCAGCACGAACCAAGAGACCCAGTACTTC. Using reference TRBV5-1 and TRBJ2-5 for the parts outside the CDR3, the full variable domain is KAGVTQTPRYLIKTRGQQVTLSCSPISGHRSVSWYQQTPGQGLQFLFEYFSETQRNKGNFPGRFSGRQFSNSRSEMNVSTLELGDSALYLCASSTNQETQYFGPGTRLLVL.

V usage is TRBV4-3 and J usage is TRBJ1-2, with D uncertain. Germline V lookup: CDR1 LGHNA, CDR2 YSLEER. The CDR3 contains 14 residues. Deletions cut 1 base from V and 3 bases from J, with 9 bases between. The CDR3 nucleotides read TGCGCCAGCAGCCAAGGGCTCCGCGACTATGGCTACACCTTC. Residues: CASSQGLRDYGYTF.

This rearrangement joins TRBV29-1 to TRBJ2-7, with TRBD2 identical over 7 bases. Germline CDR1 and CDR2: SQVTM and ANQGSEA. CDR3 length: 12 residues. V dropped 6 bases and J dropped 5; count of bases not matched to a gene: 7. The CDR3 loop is CSVGTGRDEQYF. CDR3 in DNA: TGCAGCGTGGGCACGGGGAGGGACGAGCAGTACTTC.

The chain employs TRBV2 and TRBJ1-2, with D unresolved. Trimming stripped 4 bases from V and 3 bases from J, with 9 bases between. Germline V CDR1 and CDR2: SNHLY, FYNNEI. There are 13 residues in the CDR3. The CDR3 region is CASSVELYYGYTF. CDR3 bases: TGTGCCAGCAGTGTGGAGTTATACTATGGCTACACCTTC. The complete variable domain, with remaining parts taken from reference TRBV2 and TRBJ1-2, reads EPEVTQTPSHQVTQMGQEVILRCVPISNHLYFYWYRQILGQKVEFLVSFYNNEISEKSEIFDDQFSVERPDGSNFTLKIRSTKLEDSAMYFCASSVELYYGYTFGSGTRLTVV.

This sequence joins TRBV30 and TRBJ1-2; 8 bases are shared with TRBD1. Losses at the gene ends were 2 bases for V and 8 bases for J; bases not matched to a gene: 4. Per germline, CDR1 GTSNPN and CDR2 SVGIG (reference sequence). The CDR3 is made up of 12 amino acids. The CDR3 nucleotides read TGTGCCTGGAGTACCGACAGGGGCGGCTACACCTTC. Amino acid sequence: CAWSTDRGGYTF.

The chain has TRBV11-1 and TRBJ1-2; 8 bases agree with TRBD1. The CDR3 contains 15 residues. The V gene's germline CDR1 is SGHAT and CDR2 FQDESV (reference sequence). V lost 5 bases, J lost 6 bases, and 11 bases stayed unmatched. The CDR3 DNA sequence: TGTGCCAGCAGCCCGAGGACAGGGTTACGAGATGGCTACACCTTC. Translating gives CASSPRTGLRDGYTF.

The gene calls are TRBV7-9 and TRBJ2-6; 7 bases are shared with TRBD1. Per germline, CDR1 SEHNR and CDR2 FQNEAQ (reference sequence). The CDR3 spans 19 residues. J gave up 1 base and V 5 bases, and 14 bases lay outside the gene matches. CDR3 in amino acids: CASSNLSGDSSSGANVLTF. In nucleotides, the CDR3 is TGTGCCAGCAGCAATCTCTCTGGGGACAGCTCATCTGGGGCCAACGTCCTGACTTTC.

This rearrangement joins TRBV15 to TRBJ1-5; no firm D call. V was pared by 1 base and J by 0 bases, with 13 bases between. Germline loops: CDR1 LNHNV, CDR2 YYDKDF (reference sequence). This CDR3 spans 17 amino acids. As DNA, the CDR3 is TGTGCCACCAGCAGAGTCTCCGGGGTGGATAGCAATCAGCCCCAGCATTTT. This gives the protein CATSRVSGVDSNQPQHF. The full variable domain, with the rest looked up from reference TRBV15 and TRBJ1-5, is DAMVIQNPRYQVTQFGKPVTLSCSQTLNHNVMYWYQQKSSQAPKLLFHYYDKDFNNEADTPDNFQSRRPNTSFCFLDIRSPGLGDTAMYLCATSRVSGVDSNQPQHFGDGTRLSIL.

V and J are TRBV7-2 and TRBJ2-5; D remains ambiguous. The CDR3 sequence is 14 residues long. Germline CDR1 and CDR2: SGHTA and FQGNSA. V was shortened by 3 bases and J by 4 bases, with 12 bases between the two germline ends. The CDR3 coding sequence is TGTGCCAGCAGCTTTGAGGCCACGGGAGAGACCCAGTACTTC. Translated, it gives CASSFEATGETQYF.

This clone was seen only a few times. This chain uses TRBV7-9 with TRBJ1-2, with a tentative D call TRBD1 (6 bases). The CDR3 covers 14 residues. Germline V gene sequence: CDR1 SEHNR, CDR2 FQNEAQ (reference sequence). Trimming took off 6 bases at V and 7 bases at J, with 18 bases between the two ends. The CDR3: CASSYQGTLGGYTF. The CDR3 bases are TGTGCCAGCAGTTACCAGGGGACCCTCGGTGGCTACACCTTC.

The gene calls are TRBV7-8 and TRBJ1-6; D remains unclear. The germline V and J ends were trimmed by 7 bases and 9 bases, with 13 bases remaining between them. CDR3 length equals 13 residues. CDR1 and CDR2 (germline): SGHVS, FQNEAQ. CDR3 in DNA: TGTGCCAGCACCCTCCTCAGCAGTTCACCCCTCCACTTT. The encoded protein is CASTLLSSSPLHF.

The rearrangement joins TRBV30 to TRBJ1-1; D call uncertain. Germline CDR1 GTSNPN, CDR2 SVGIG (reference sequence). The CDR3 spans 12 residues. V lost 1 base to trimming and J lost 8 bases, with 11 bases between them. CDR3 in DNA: TGTGCCTGGAGTGAGAGGGCGGAGGAAGCTTTCTTT. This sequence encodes CAWSERAEEAFF.

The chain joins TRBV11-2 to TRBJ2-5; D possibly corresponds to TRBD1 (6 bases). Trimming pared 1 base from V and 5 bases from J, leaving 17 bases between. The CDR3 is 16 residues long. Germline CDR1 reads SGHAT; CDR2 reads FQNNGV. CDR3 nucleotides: TGTGCCAGCAGCTTAGTTACAGGGTCGTCCATGGAGACCCAGTACTTC. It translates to CASSLVTGSSMETQYF.